One and the same sample provided the 23 T cell receptor beta chains below, sequenced in a study of PD-1 blockade in classical Hodgkin lymphoma. Sample time point: cycle 4 day 1 (C4D1), after five to seven weeks of nivolumab. Patients all relapsed after autologous stem cell transplantation, and there was variation in brentuximab vedotin exposure. TCRdb's copy holds only in-frame clones and misses some; the assay was immunoSEQ multiplex PCR. The table lists tens of thousands of clones, just over 90% of them singletons, with 8% in the top ten. Specimen: peripheral blood mononuclear cells (PBMCs), collected before the fourth cycle of nivolumab. These receptors originate from a human donor with classical Hodgkin lymphoma.

V and J are TRBV29-1 and TRBJ2-2; D is undetermined. The germline CDR1 and CDR2 sequences are SQVTM and ANQGSEA. The germline V and J ends were trimmed by 7 bases and 8 bases, with 14 bases remaining between them. The CDR3 length is 12 residues. The CDR3 is CSARVGPGELFF. CDR3 sequence (DNA): TGCAGCGCTAGAGTGGGTCCGGGGGAGCTGTTTTTT.

V is TRBV6-6 and J is TRBJ2-1; 15 nucleotides agree with TRBD2. Trimming cost V 7 bases and J 7 bases; bases outside gene matches: 5. This CDR3 has 15 residues. From germline, CDR1 is MNHNY and CDR2 SVGAGI (reference sequence). The CDR3 nucleotides are TGTGCCAGCAAAGCAGGGACTAGCGGGAGGAATGAGCAGTTCTTC. Protein product: CASKAGTSGRNEQFF.

CDR3 nucleotides: TGTGCCAGCAGCCCCGTGCAGCCGAGGGCGAATGAGCAGTTCTTC. Translating gives CASSPVQPRANEQFF. The chain carries TRBV6-5 and TRBJ2-1; perhaps TRBD2 as D (5 bases). The ends were cut back, 6 bases at V and 7 bases at J, with 19 bases in the middle. From germline, CDR1 is MNHEY and CDR2 SVGAGI. The CDR3 totals 15 residues.

The CDR3 coding sequence is TGTGCCACCAGCAGAGATCTGGGGGCAATCACTGAAGCTTTCTTT. Amino acids: CATSRDLGAITEAFF. The V and J genes are TRBV15 and TRBJ1-1; D perhaps matches TRBD1 (6 bases). Germline CDR1 and CDR2: LNHNV and YYDKDF (reference sequence). The CDR3 length is 15 residues. V was pared by 0 bases and J by 4 bases, with 12 bases between.

The rearrangement links TRBV10-3 to TRBJ2-1; a possible D gene is TRBD2 (5 bases). Germline CDR1 is ENHRY and CDR2 is SYGVKD. V lost 11 bases and J lost 6, with 17 bases in between. The CDR3 consists of 13 residues. The chain's CDR3 is CASSRGKGNEQFF. The CDR3 DNA reads TGTGCCTCATCTCGGGGAAAAGGCAATGAGCAGTTCTTC.

The CDR3 loop is CASSNGEAKNIQYF. DNA for the CDR3: TGCGCCAGCAGCAACGGGGAGGCCAAAAACATTCAGTACTTC. This chain uses TRBV5-1 with TRBJ2-4; possible D gene TRBD2, 5 bases. The CDR3 extends over 14 amino acids. From germline, CDR1 is SGHRS and CDR2 YFSETQ. Trimming stripped 4 bases from V and 1 base from J, with 9 bases between.

This clone was counted a single time. The V call is TRBV28, the J call TRBJ2-7; the D gene could be TRBD1 or TRBD2 (7 bases each). Trimming cost V 6 bases and J 8 bases, with 29 bases left between them. The CDR3 has 17 amino acids. The germline CDR1 and CDR2 sequences are MDHEN and SYDVKM. CDR3 nucleotides: TGTGCCAGCAGCAGGGGGGGAAGCGAGCGGGAAGATAGGCAGCAGTACTTC. The encoded protein is CASSRGGSEREDRQQYF. Drawing the rest from reference TRBV28 and TRBJ2-7, the complete variable domain is DVKVTQSSRYLVKRTGEKVFLECVQDMDHENMFWYRQDPGLGLRLIYFSYDVKMKEKGDIPEGYSVSREKKERFSLILESASTNQTSMYLCASSRGGSEREDRQQYFGPGTRLTVT.

The chain has TRBV27 and TRBJ2-1, with D possibly being TRBD1 or TRBD2 (6 bases each). The germline V gene encodes CDR1 MNHEY and CDR2 SMNVEV (reference sequence). This CDR3 region has 17 residues. The V end was cut by 4 bases, the J end by 4 bases, with 20 bases between. The CDR3 spells CASSSRDTLRAYNEQFF. The DNA of the CDR3 is TGTGCCAGCAGTTCGCGGGACACTTTAAGGGCTTACAATGAGCAGTTCTTC.

The rearrangement links TRBV15 to TRBJ2-2; 7 nucleotides agree with TRBD1. The CDR3 totals 14 residues. V was clipped by 5 bases and J by 6 bases; unmatched bases: 6. CDR1 LNHNV and CDR2 YYDKDF come from the germline V gene (reference sequence). The CDR3 DNA reads as TGTGCCACCAGCCCTCACACAGGGGCCGGGGAGCTGTTTTTT. Residues: CATSPHTGAGELFF.

V and J are TRBV6-6 and TRBJ1-1; a possible D gene is TRBD1 (5 bases). The CDR3 runs 14 residues. V was shortened by 5 bases and J by 2 bases, with 12 bases between the two germline ends. Germline values: CDR1 MNHNY, CDR2 SVGAGI (reference sequence). The CDR3 sequence is CASSGRDRNTEAFF. For the CDR3, the DNA is TGTGCCAGCAGTGGCCGGGACCGAAACACTGAAGCTTTCTTT.

The CDR3 nucleotides read TGTGCCAGCAGCCAAGGAGAACTCTCCTACGAGCAGTACTTC. It translates to CASSQGELSYEQYF. This chain joins TRBV4-2 and TRBJ2-7; D gene unclear. The germline CDR1 and CDR2 sequences are LGHNA and YNFKEQ. The ends were cut back, 1 base at V and 0 bases at J, with 7 bases in the middle. CDR3 size: 14 residues.

The J gene is TRBJ2-7, the V gene TRBV4-1; the D gene could be TRBD1 or TRBD2 (5 bases each). The V gene lost 4 bases and the J gene lost 7 bases, with 20 bases spanning the gap. The CDR3 is made up of 15 amino acids. Per germline, CDR1 MGHRA and CDR2 YSYEKL. The CDR3 bases are TGCGCCAGCAGCCCCTTGGTGGGGCAAACGGGGGAGCAGTACTTC. Amino acids: CASSPLVGQTGEQYF.

J is TRBJ2-7 and V is TRBV7-9, with D unclear. Germline CDR1 is SEHNR and CDR2 is FQNEAQ (reference sequence). The V gene lost 1 base and the J gene lost 7 bases, with 8 bases spanning the gap. There are 12 residues in the CDR3. The CDR3 spells CASSLVGREQYF. In DNA form, the CDR3 reads TGTGCCAGCAGCTTAGTAGGGCGGGAGCAGTACTTC.

V gene TRBV4-1 combines with J gene TRBJ2-5; D uncertain. The CDR3 spans 13 residues. V was cut by 4 bases and J by 5 bases, with 11 bases left in between. CDR1 is MGHRA and CDR2 is YSYEKL in the germline V gene. This CDR3 reads CASSRSVGETQYF. The CDR3 nucleotides are TGCGCCAGCAGCCGTTCGGTTGGCGAGACCCAGTACTTC.

The rearrangement links TRBV6-5 to TRBJ2-7; the match to TRBD2 covers 9 bases. CDR1 and CDR2 (germline): MNHEY, SVGAGI. This CDR3 is built from 13 residues. V lost 6 bases and J lost 3; bases outside the gene matches: 3. The CDR3 DNA reads as TGTGCCAGCAGGGGACTAGCAGACTACGAGCAGTACTTC. This gives the protein CASRGLADYEQYF.

The chain combines TRBV18 with TRBJ2-2; 10 bases line up with TRBD1. CDR1 and CDR2 (germline): KGHSH, LQKENI. The CDR3 is 17 residues long. V lost 6 bases and J lost 2; bases outside the gene matches: 9. CDR3 protein: CASSTGQGLSNTGELFF. CDR3 coding DNA: TGTGCCAGCTCCACGGGACAGGGGTTATCAAACACCGGGGAGCTGTTTTTT. Together with reference TRBV18 and TRBJ2-2, the CDR3 gives the full variable domain: NAGVMQNPRHLVRRRGQEARLRCSPMKGHSHVYWYRQLPEEGLKFMVYLQKENIIDESGMPKERFSAEFPKEGPSILRIQQVVRGDSAAYFCASSTGQGLSNTGELFFGEGSRLTVL.

The chain employs TRBV4-2 and TRBJ1-1; possibly TRBD1 for D (5 bases). The germline V gene has CDR1 LGHNA and CDR2 YNFKEQ. Trimming removed 4 bases at V and 4 bases at J, with 10 bases between. The CDR3 length is 13 residues. CDR3 nucleotide sequence: TGTGCCAGCAGCCCAGAGGGGATCACTGAAGCTTTCTTT. This encodes CASSPEGITEAFF.

The rearrangement joins TRBV27 to TRBJ2-1; 10 bases align to TRBD2. The CDR3 has 13 residues. The germline V gene has CDR1 MNHEY and CDR2 SMNVEV (reference sequence). The J segment lost 13 bases and the V segment lost 5 bases, leaving 8 bases of the junction unmatched. The CDR3 loop reads CASSPQLAGTQFF. The CDR3 DNA is TGTGCCAGCAGTCCACAACTAGCGGGAACCCAGTTCTTC.

The chain has TRBV7-7 and TRBJ2-5; TRBD2 matches at 8 bases. Germline loops: CDR1 SSHAT, CDR2 FNYEAQ (reference sequence). There are 15 residues in the CDR3. With V trimmed by 5 bases and J by 3 bases, 8 bases remained unmatched. CDR3 coding DNA: TGTGCCAGCAGCGTAGGCGGGAGGAGTGAAGAGACCCAGTACTTC. Its translation: CASSVGGRSEETQYF.

The gene calls are TRBV2 and TRBJ2-1; possibly TRBD1 for D (6 bases). Trimming left V 10 bases short and J 3 bases short, with 16 bases between. Germline V gives CDR1 SNHLY, CDR2 FYNNEI. The CDR3 totals 14 residues. This CDR3 reads CATLTGQHYNEQFF. In DNA form, the CDR3 reads TGTGCCACGCTTACGGGACAACACTACAATGAGCAGTTCTTC.

The chain joins TRBV11-1 to TRBJ2-7, with 10 bases fitting TRBD2. The germline CDR1 and CDR2 sequences are SGHAT and FQDESV (reference sequence). Trimming removed 5 bases from V and 2 bases from J; junction bases left unmatched: 18. There are 19 residues in the CDR3. This CDR3 reads CASSETGVLAGALTYEQYF. The DNA of the CDR3 is TGTGCCAGCAGCGAAACGGGCGTGCTAGCGGGAGCCCTCACCTACGAGCAGTACTTC. Together with reference TRBV11-1 and TRBJ2-7, the CDR3 gives the full variable domain: EAEVAQSPRYKITEKSQAVAFWCDPISGHATLYWYRQILGQGPELLVQFQDESVVDDSQLPKDRFSAERLKGVDSTLKIQPAELGDSAMYLCASSETGVLAGALTYEQYFGPGTRLTVT.

This chain joins TRBV27 and TRBJ2-7; TRBD1 matches 10 bases. The CDR3 loop spans 15 amino acids. V was pared by 1 base and J by 7 bases, with 7 bases of the junction left unmatched. Germline V gives CDR1 MNHEY, CDR2 SMNVEV (reference sequence). CDR3 loop: CASSLWAGTGEEQYF. The CDR3 coding sequence is TGTGCCAGCAGTTTATGGGCCGGGACAGGGGAAGAGCAGTACTTC.

The rearrangement links TRBV28 to TRBJ2-2; D is possibly TRBD1 (6 bases). V gave up 3 bases and J gave up 1 base, with 18 bases separating them. The germline V gene encodes CDR1 MDHEN and CDR2 SYDVKM. The CDR3 is 18 residues long. CDR3 DNA sequence: TGTGCCAGCAGTTTGGGACACCACGAAGAAAGGAACACCGGGGAGCTGTTTTTT. Residues: CASSLGHHEERNTGELFF.